This paragraph reports one TCR beta chain. The antigen is undetermined. The entry originates in a study of cytomegalovirus exposure and HLA in healthy donors. The CDR3 is made up of 15 amino acids. Germline CDR1 MDHEN, CDR2 SYDVKM. The V gene end was trimmed by 3 bases and the J gene end by 1 base; junction bases not matched to a gene: 4. Study-wide results and caveats: Exclusion applied to some V segments, including TRBV6-2 and TRBV6-3, as they were indistinguishable. Listed as cytomegalovirus-associated were over 150 TCR beta chains. The classifier reportedly diagnosed cytomegalovirus status with high sensitivity and specificity.

PCR used 60 Vbeta primers and 13 Jbeta primers. The repertoire was sequenced with immunoSEQ multiplex PCR; TCRdb's copy has only in-frame clones and lacks some. The sample yields around 200,000 clones, approximately 81% seen once. Sequenced: PBMCs. The sequence derives from a woman aged 45-60 years in good health and CMV-seronegative. The chain recombines TRBV28 with TRBJ2-3; 7 nucleotides match TRBD2. This chain's CDR3 is CASSLRAGRTDTQYF. In DNA form, the CDR3 reads TGTGCCAGCAGTTTGCGAGCGGGACGCACAGATACGCAGTATTTT.